The 8 T cell receptor beta chains below all came from one sample that was sequenced in a study of shared clonotypes between healthy human individuals. Sequencing used immunoSEQ multiplex PCR; TCRdb keeps in-frame clones, though not all of them. This table has 1 million to 1.3 million clones, more than 75% appearing once. The source material was memory CD4+ T cells from PBMCs. The subset is: CD45RA-negative fraction. These receptors came from a man between 18 and 35 years old in good health. Some clones in this sample may be carry-over from other donors' samples.

The V gene is TRBV7-9, the J gene TRBJ2-1, with 9 bases that match TRBD2. Looked up from germline, CDR1 is SEHNR and CDR2 is FQNEAQ (reference sequence). There are 14 residues in the CDR3. Trimming took 5 bases from V and 10 from J; bases not matched to a gene: 9. The CDR3 loop reads CASSPWAGGREQFF. For the CDR3, the DNA is TGTGCCAGCAGCCCCTGGGCGGGAGGGCGAGAGCAGTTCTTC.

The chain uses TRBV10-3 and TRBJ1-1; TRBD1 agrees at 7 bases. Germline-derived CDR1 and CDR2 are ENHRY and SYGVKD. The CDR3 length is 15 residues. Trimming at V came to 0 bases and at J to 7 bases, leaving 8 bases not matched to a gene. In nucleotides, the CDR3 is TGTGCCATCAGTGAGTCGCAGGGGGGGATGGGTGAAGCTTTCTTT. It codes for CAISESQGGMGEAFF.

The chain recombines TRBV5-8 with TRBJ2-2; no reliable D call. The V end was cut by 4 bases, the J end by 5 bases, with 15 bases between. There are 15 residues in the CDR3. The germline CDR1 and CDR2 sequences are SGHTS and YDEGEE. CDR3 residues: CASSTHGTRTGELFF. The CDR3 DNA reads TGTGCCAGCAGCACCCACGGAACGAGGACCGGGGAGCTGTTTTTT.

The chain links TRBV21-1 to TRBJ2-1; the D call of TRBD2 is as the table states it, not checked on the DNA. TRBV21-1 is described as a pseudogene. The CDR3 loop spans 15 amino acids. CDR3 amino acids: CASRERDGFYNEQFF. The DNA for the CDR3 is TGTGCCAGCAGGGAGCGGGACGGGTTCTACAATGAGCAGTTCTTC.

The chain links TRBV9 to TRBJ2-3; 7 bases are shared with TRBD2. Germline-derived CDR1 and CDR2 are SGDLS and YYNGEE. V lost 4 bases, J lost 1 base, and 6 bases stayed unmatched. There are 15 residues in the CDR3. DNA for the CDR3: TGTGCCAGCAGCACCGGTGGGAGGGGCACAGATACGCAGTATTTT. It codes for CASSTGGRGTDTQYF.

The chain uses TRBV11-2 and TRBJ2-2; 10 positions agree with TRBD2. Germline loops: CDR1 SGHAT, CDR2 FQNNGV. V lost 1 base and J lost 4; bases outside the gene matches: 6. This CDR3 spans 17 amino acids. Written as DNA, the CDR3 is TGTGCCAGCAGCTTAGGTGCGGCTAGCGGGAGCACCGGGGAGCTGTTTTTT. It translates to CASSLGAASGSTGELFF.

The chain uses TRBV18 and TRBJ2-3; a possible D gene is TRBD2 (5 bases). V lost 3 bases to trimming and J lost 2 bases, with 21 bases between them. The CDR3 is 18 residues long. CDR1 is KGHSH and CDR2 is LQKENI in the germline V gene. The CDR3 DNA reads TGTGCCAGCTCACCGCCTCATATTCCAGGAGGTCACACAGATACGCAGTATTTT. Translated, it gives CASSPPHIPGGHTDTQYF.

The CDR3 DNA sequence: TGTGCCTGGACCCCTGGGACAGCGAGCTACGAGCAGTACTTC. Protein sequence: CAWTPGTASYEQYF. The rearrangement joins TRBV30 to TRBJ2-7; 7 nucleotides agree with TRBD1. The V and J ends lost 4 bases and 3 bases, in that order; junction bases with no gene match: 9. There are 14 residues in the CDR3. Germline CDR1 reads GTSNPN; CDR2 reads SVGIG (reference sequence).